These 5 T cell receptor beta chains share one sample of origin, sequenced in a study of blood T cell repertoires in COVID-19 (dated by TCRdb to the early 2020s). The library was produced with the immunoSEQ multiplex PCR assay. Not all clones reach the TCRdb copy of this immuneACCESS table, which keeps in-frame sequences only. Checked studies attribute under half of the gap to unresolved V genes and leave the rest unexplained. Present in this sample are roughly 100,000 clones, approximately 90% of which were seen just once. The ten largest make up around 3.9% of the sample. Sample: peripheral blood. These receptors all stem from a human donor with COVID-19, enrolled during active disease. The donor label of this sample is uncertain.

The CDR3: CARGAGRDQPQHF. The DNA of the CDR3 is TGTGCCAGGGGGGCGGGGAGGGATCAGCCCCAGCATTTT. The rearrangement joins TRBV6-5 to TRBJ1-5; tentative D call: TRBD1 (6 bases). The CDR3 is 13 amino acids. CDR1 and CDR2 from the germline V gene are MNHEY and SVGAGI. The V end was cut by 9 bases, the J end by 5 bases, with 14 bases between.

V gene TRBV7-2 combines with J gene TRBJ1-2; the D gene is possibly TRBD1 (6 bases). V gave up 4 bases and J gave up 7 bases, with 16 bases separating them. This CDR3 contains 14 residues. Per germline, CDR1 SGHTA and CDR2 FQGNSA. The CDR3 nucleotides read TGTGCCAGCAGCTCCCTCCCGGACAGCTTTGGCTACACCTTC. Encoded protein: CASSSLPDSFGYTF.

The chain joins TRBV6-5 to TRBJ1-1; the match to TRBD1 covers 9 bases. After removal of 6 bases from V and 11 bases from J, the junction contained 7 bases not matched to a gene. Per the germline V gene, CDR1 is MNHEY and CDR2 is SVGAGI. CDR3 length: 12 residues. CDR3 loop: CASSQNRGPAFF. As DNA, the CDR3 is TGTGCCAGCAGCCAAAACAGGGGGCCGGCTTTCTTT.

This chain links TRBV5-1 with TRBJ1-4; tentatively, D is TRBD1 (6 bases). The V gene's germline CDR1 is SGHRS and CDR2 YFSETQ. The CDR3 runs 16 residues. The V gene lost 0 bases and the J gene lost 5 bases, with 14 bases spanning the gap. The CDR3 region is CASSLVLSGVNEKLFF. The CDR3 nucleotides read TGCGCCAGCAGCTTGGTTCTATCAGGGGTAAATGAAAAACTGTTTTTT. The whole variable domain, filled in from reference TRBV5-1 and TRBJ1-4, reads KAGVTQTPRYLIKTRGQQVTLSCSPISGHRSVSWYQQTPGQGLQFLFEYFSETQRNKGNFPGRFSGRQFSNSRSEMNVSTLELGDSALYLCASSLVLSGVNEKLFFGSGTQLSVL.

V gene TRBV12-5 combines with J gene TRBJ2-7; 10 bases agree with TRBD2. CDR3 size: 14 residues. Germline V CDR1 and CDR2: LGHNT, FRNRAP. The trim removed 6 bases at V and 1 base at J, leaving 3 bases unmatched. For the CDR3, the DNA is TGTGCTAGTGGCCGGACTAGCGGTTCCTACGAGCAGTACTTC. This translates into CASGRTSGSYEQYF.